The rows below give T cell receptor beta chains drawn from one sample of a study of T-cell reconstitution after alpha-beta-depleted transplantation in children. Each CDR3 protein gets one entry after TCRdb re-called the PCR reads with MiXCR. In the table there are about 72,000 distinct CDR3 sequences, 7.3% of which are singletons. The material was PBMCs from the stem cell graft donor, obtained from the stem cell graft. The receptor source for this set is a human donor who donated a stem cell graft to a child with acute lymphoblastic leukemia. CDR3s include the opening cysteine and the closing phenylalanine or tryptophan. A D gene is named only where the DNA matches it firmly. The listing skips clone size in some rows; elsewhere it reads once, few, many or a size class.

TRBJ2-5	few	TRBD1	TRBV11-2	CASSTDRGQETQYF	TGTGCCAGCAGCACGGACAGGGGACAAGAGACCCAGTACTTC
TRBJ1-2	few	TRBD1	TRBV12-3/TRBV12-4	CASSGQGYYGYTF	TGTGCCAGCAGTGGACAGGGCTACTATGGCTACACCTTC
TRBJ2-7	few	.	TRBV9	CASSVGGLEDEQYF	TGTGCCAGCAGCGTAGGTGGGCTAGAGGACGAGCAGTACTTC
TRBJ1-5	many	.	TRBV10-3	CAISESERGLSNQPQHF	TGTGCCATCAGTGAGTCGGAACGGGGGTTGAGCAATCAGCCCCAGCATTTT
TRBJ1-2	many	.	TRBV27	CASSLGQRYGYTF	TGTGCCAGCAGTTTAGGCCAGCGCTATGGCTACACCTTC
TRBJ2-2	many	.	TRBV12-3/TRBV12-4	CASSLATLAPGELFF	TGTGCCAGCAGTTTAGCGACGCTAGCCCCCGGGGAGCTGTTTTTT
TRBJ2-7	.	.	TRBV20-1	CSARDSGPAAGEQYF	TGCAGTGCTAGAGACAGCGGCCCCGCAGCTGGCGAGCAGTACTTC
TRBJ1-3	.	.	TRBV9	CASSGQDKAGNTIYF	TGTGCCAGCAGCGGACAGGACAAAGCTGGAAACACCATATATTTT
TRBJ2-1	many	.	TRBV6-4	CASSDNPGANNEQFF	TGTGCCAGCAGTGACAATCCCGGGGCTAACAATGAGCAGTTCTTC
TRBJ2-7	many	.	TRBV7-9	CASSLGLGFGEQYF	TGTGCCAGCAGCTTAGGACTAGGATTTGGCGAGCAGTACTTC
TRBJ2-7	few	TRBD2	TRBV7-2	CASSSPLAGSYEQYF	TGTGCCAGCAGCTCGCCCCTAGCGGGGTCCTACGAGCAGTACTTC
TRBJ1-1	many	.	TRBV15	CATSRGGRNTEAFF	TGTGCCACCAGCAGAGGAGGACGGAACACTGAAGCTTTCTTT
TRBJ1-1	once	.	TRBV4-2	CASSRDPLTEAFF	TGTGCCAGCAGCCGGGACCCCCTGACTGAAGCTTTCTTT
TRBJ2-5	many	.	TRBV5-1	CASSSNQETQYF	TGCGCCAGCAGCTCCAACCAAGAGACCCAGTACTTC
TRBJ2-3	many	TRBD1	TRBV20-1	CSADRQGGSTDTQYF	TGCAGTGCTGATAGACAGGGGGGGAGCACAGATACGCAGTATTTT
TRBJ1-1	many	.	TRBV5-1	CASSLAASLYGSEAFF	TGCGCCAGCAGCTTGGCTGCCTCCTTGTATGGTTCTGAAGCTTTCTTT
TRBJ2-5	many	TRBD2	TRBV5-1	CASSFPRTSGDQETQYF	TGCGCCAGCAGCTTCCCACGGACTAGCGGTGACCAAGAGACCCAGTACTTC
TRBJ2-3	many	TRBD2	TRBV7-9	CASSDSRSGIHTDTQYF	TGTGCCAGCAGCGACTCACGTAGCGGGATCCACACAGATACGCAGTATTTT
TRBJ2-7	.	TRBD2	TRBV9	CASSVSSGGSYEQYF	TGTGCCAGCAGCGTATCTAGCGGGGGGTCCTACGAGCAGTACTTC
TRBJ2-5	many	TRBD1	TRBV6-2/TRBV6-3	CASSKDPDRAETQYF	TGTGCCAGCAGTAAGGATCCTGACAGGGCGGAGACCCAGTACTTC
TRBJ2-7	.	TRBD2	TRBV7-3	CASSLGQGGHEQYF	TGTGCCAGCAGCTTGGGTCAGGGAGGGCACGAGCAGTACTTC
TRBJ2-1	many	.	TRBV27	CASSLEGGAHNEQFF	TGTGCCAGCAGTTTAGAGGGGGGGGCCCACAATGAGCAGTTCTTC
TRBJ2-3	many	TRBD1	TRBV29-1	CSVGQGNTQYF	TGCAGCGTTGGACAGGGGAATACGCAGTATTTT
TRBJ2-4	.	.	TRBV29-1	CSVEALRGAQYIQYF	TGCAGCGTTGAGGCTCTCAGGGGGGCGCAATACATTCAGTACTTC
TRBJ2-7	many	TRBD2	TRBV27	CASSLLGGYEQYF	TGTGCCAGCAGTTTATTGGGGGGGTACGAGCAGTACTTC
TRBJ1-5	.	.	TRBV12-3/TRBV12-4	CASSLTGDNQPQHF	TGTGCCAGCAGCCTGACGGGAGACAATCAGCCCCAGCATTTT
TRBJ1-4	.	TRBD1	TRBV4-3	CASSHGSGTGNEKLFF	TGCGCCAGCAGCCATGGATCCGGGACAGGGAATGAAAAACTGTTTTTT
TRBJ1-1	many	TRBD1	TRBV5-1	CASSLEGTGVTEAFF	TGCGCCAGCAGCTTGGAGGGGACAGGGGTTACTGAAGCTTTCTTT
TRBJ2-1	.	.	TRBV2	CASTGGGPTEQFF	TGTGCCAGCACTGGAGGGGGCCCTACTGAGCAGTTCTTC
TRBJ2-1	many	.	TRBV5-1	CASSPGGGSNEQFF	TGCGCCAGCAGCCCAGGAGGGGGGAGTAATGAGCAGTTCTTC
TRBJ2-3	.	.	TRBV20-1	CSASPGMTDTQYF	TGCAGTGCCAGCCCAGGGATGACAGATACGCAGTATTTT
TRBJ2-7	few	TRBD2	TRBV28	CASRDPSGSGYEQYF	TGTGCCAGCAGAGATCCTAGCGGGAGCGGCTACGAGCAGTACTTC
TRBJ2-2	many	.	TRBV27	CASSLSEGEVTGELFF	TGTGCCAGCAGTTTAAGTGAGGGCGAGGTCACCGGGGAGCTGTTTTTT
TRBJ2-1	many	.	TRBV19	CASSILGQTNEQFF	TGTGCCAGTAGTATATTAGGACAAACCAATGAGCAGTTCTTC
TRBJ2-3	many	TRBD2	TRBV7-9	CASSRISGRPDTQYF	TGTGCCAGCAGCCGCATTAGCGGGAGGCCAGATACGCAGTATTTT
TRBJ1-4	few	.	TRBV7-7	CASSLVENEKLFF	TGTGCTAGCAGCTTAGTGGAAAATGAAAAACTGTTTTTT
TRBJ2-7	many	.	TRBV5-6	CASRFGGRGYEQYF	TGTGCCAGCAGGTTCGGGGGAAGGGGCTACGAGCAGTACTTC
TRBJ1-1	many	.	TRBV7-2	CASSPPRGGNTEAFF	TGTGCCAGCAGCCCGCCCCGGGGGGGCAATACTGAAGCTTTCTTT
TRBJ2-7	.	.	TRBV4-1	CASSQERAGRTPEQYF	TGCGCCAGCAGCCAAGAGAGGGCGGGGCGCACTCCGGAGCAGTACTTC
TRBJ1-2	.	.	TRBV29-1	CSVVEGYTF	TGCAGCGTTGTTGAAGGCTACACCTTC
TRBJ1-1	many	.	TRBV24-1	CATSGGDTTNTEAFF	TGTGCCACCAGTGGGGGGGACACTACAAACACTGAAGCTTTCTTT
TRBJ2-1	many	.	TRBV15	CATSKAVSSYNEQFF	TGTGCCACCAGCAAAGCGGTAAGCTCCTACAATGAGCAGTTCTTC
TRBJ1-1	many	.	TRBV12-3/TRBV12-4	CASNHRRMNTEAFF	TGTGCCAGCAATCACAGGAGAATGAACACTGAAGCTTTCTTT